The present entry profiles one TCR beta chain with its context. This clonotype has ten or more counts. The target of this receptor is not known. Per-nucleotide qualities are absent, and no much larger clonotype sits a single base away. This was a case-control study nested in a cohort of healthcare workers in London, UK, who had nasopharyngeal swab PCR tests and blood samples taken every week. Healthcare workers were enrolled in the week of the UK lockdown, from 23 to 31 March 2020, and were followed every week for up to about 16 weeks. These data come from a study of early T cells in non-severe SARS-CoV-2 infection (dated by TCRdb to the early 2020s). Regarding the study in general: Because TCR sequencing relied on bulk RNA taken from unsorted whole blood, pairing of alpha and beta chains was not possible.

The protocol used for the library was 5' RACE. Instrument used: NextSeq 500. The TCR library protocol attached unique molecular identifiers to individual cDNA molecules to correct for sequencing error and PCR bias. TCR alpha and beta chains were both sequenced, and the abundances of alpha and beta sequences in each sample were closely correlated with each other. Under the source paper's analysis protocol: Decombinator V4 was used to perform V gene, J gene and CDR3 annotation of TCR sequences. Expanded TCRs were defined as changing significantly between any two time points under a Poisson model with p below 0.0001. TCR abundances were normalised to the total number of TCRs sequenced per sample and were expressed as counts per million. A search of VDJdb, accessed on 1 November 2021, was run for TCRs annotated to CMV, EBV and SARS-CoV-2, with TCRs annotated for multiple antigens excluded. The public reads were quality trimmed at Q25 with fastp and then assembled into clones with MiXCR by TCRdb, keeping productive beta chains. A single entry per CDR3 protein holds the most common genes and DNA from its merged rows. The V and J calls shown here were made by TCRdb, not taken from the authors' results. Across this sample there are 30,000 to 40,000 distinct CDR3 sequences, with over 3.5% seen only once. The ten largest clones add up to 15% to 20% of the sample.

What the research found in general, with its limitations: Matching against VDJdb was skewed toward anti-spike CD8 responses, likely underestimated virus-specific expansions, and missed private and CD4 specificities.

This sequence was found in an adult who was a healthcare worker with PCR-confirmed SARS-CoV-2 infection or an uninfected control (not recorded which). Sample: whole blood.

The DNA reads as follows: TGCAGTGCTAGAGATCAGAAAGGGGTGGGCAATGAGCAGTTCTTC. It encodes CSARDQKGVGNEQFF. Recombination joined TRBV20-1 with TRBJ2-1; TRBD1 is a weak D gene call, 5 bases matching. V was cut back by 0 bases and J by 6 bases, leaving a gap of 15 bases between them. The CDR3, cysteine through phenylalanine, is 15 amino acids long. The DNA shown is the 45-base CDR3, in frame from base 1. CDR1 and CDR2, looked up from the germline V gene (reference sequence), are DFQATT and SNEGSKA.